The 24 T cell receptor beta chains below come from one sample, sequenced in a study of T cell responses to AZD1222 COVID-19 vaccine. The data were produced by immunoSEQ multiplex PCR, yet TCRdb's version contains in-frame clones alone and is incomplete. This repertoire shows about 120,000 clones, 85% to 95% found once; its top ten account for about 2.7%. This specimen consisted of peripheral blood, obtained on day 0 of AZD1222 vaccination. The receptors originated from an adult in good health.

DNA for the CDR3: TGTGCCAGCGAAGGGAACTCCTACGAGCAGTACTTC. Translating it yields CASEGNSYEQYF. The J gene is TRBJ2-7, the V gene TRBV6-5, with unresolved D. CDR1 is MNHEY and CDR2 is SVGAGI in the germline V gene. The ends were cut back, 8 bases at V and 0 bases at J, with 8 bases in the middle. The CDR3 runs 12 residues.

This sequence joins TRBV28 and TRBJ2-2; 8 nucleotides agree with TRBD2. Germline CDR1 is MDHEN and CDR2 is SYDVKM. J was trimmed by 11 bases and V by 5 bases; bases with no gene match: 10. The CDR3 has 14 amino acids. The CDR3 is CASSPPSGSLELFF. CDR3 DNA sequence: TGTGCCAGCAGTCCTCCGAGCGGGAGCTTAGAGCTGTTTTTT.

The chain employs TRBV30 and TRBJ1-2; tentative D call: TRBD1 (5 bases). This CDR3 is built from 13 residues. CDR1 GTSNPN and CDR2 SVGIG come from the germline V gene (reference sequence). The V end lost 2 bases, the J end lost 9 bases, and 16 bases lay between the germline ends. CDR3 nucleotide sequence: TGTGCCTGGAGTTCCTTCGGGGGGGGAAGCTACACCTTC. Its protein product is CAWSSFGGGSYTF. Complete variable domain (other parts from reference TRBV30 and TRBJ1-2): SQTIHQWPATLVQPVGSPLSLECTVEGTSNPNLYWYRQAAGRGLQLLFYSVGIGQISSEVPQNLSASRPQDRQFILSSKKLLLSDSGFYLCAWSSFGGGSYTFGSGTRLTVV.

This clone is a singleton in its sample. The chain employs TRBV2 and TRBJ2-4; 9 bases agree with TRBD2. The CDR3 sequence is 16 residues long. Germline CDR1 is SNHLY and CDR2 is FYNNEI. After removal of 6 bases from V and 0 bases from J, the junction contained 6 bases not matched to a gene. CDR3 loop: CASRGSGSIAKNIQYF. In nucleotides, the CDR3 is TGTGCCAGCAGGGGTAGCGGGAGCATAGCCAAAAACATTCAGTACTTC.

This clone was recorded only once. The rearrangement links TRBV10-2 to TRBJ1-2; TRBD1 is a possible D gene (6 bases). Trimming took off 11 bases at V and 0 bases at J, with 10 bases between the two ends. Germline V lookup: CDR1 WSHSY, CDR2 SAAADI. The CDR3 loop spans 12 amino acids. The CDR3 sequence is CAVQGTNYGYTF. CDR3 bases: TGCGCCGTACAGGGCACTAACTATGGCTACACCTTC.

This rearrangement joins TRBV7-8 to TRBJ1-4; D unresolved. The V gene's germline CDR1 is SGHVS and CDR2 FQNEAQ. The CDR3 is 15 residues long. Trimming took off 5 bases at V and 0 bases at J, with 10 bases between the two ends. The CDR3 sequence: CASSPGGATNEKLFF. Written as DNA, the CDR3 is TGTGCCAGCAGCCCAGGTGGTGCAACTAATGAAAAACTGTTTTTT.

The chain combines TRBV7-9 with TRBJ2-7; TRBD2 aligns across 8 bases. Per the germline V gene, CDR1 is SEHNR and CDR2 is FQNEAQ (reference sequence). The CDR3 has 16 residues. V lost 4 bases to trimming and J lost 0 bases; unmatched junction nucleotides: 8. For the CDR3, the DNA is TGTGCCAGCAGCTCTACTAGCGGAGATCCCTCCTACGAGCAGTACTTC. The encoded protein is CASSSTSGDPSYEQYF.

This chain links TRBV12-3 or TRBV12-4 with TRBJ1-1; D may be TRBD1 (6 bases). Trimming cost V 7 bases and J 11 bases, with 11 bases left between them. There are 10 residues in the CDR3. The CDR3 sequence: CASNRDRAFF. DNA of the CDR3: TGTGCCAGCAACAGGGACCGGGCTTTCTTT.

The chain joins TRBV5-1 to TRBJ2-5; 8 nucleotides agree with TRBD2. The germline V gene encodes CDR1 SGHRS and CDR2 YFSETQ. CDR3 length equals 14 residues. V lost 6 bases and J lost 3; bases outside the gene matches: 7. The CDR3 DNA is TGCGCCAGCACCGGACGGGAGGGGGAAGAGACCCAGTACTTC. Translating gives CASTGREGEETQYF.

This clone was observed a few times. The chain couples TRBV27 to TRBJ2-7; 9 bases agree with TRBD2. The CDR3 consists of 14 residues. Germline lookup yields CDR1 MNHEY and CDR2 SMNVEV (reference sequence). Trimming at V came to 5 bases and at J to 1 base, leaving 3 bases not matched to a gene. The CDR3 region has the DNA TGTGCCAGCAGTGCCCTAGCGGGGTCCTACGAGCAGTACTTC. It translates to CASSALAGSYEQYF.

This clone appeared a single time. V and J are TRBV12-3 or TRBV12-4 and TRBJ1-1, with D hard to call. V gave up 11 bases and J gave up 5 bases, with 9 bases separating them. CDR3 length: 10 amino acids. As DNA, the CDR3 is TGTGCCGCAGGATATACTGAAGCTTTCTTT. It specifies CAAGYTEAFF.

This clone turned up a few times. The V call is TRBV5-4, the J call TRBJ1-4; 7 bases are shared with TRBD1. V gave up 3 bases and J gave up 5 bases; unmatched junction bases: 7. Germline V gene lookup returns CDR1 SGHNT and CDR2 YYREEE (reference sequence). The CDR3 contains 15 residues. For the CDR3, the DNA is TGTGCCAGCAGCTGGGACTTACAGGGGAATGAAAAACTGTTTTTT. This translates into CASSWDLQGNEKLFF.

The genes are TRBV30 and TRBJ1-3, with 7 bases matching TRBD1. This CDR3 has 15 residues. V gave up 4 bases and J gave up 2 bases; unmatched junction bases: 8. From germline, CDR1 is GTSNPN and CDR2 SVGIG (reference sequence). The CDR3 region has the DNA TGTGCCTGGACAGGGGGTACCAATCCTGGAAACACCATATATTTT. Its translation is CAWTGGTNPGNTIYF.

The chain links TRBV11-2 to TRBJ1-2; D is unclear. Trimming shortened V by 3 bases and J by 4 bases, and 12 bases separated the two germline ends. Germline V gene lookup returns CDR1 SGHAT and CDR2 FQNNGV. CDR3 size: 14 residues. CDR3 loop: CASSFGGPLYGYTF. CDR3 DNA sequence: TGTGCCAGCAGCTTCGGAGGGCCCCTCTATGGCTACACCTTC.

The chain combines TRBV15 with TRBJ1-2; D is unresolved. Trimming pared 0 bases from V and 4 bases from J, leaving 15 bases between. This CDR3 has 16 amino acids. CDR1 and CDR2 from the germline V gene are LNHNV and YYDKDF (reference sequence). The CDR3 protein is CATSRDLRGWVYGYTF. The DNA of the CDR3 is TGTGCCACCAGCAGAGATCTGCGGGGTTGGGTCTATGGCTACACCTTC.

Written as DNA, the CDR3 is TGTGCCAGCAAAGGGTTGACTCTCTTTCAAAGGGACTATGGCTACACCTTC. Translated: CASKGLTLFQRDYGYTF. J is TRBJ1-2 and V is TRBV27; the D is unclear. Trimming took 7 bases from V and 3 from J, leaving 24 bases between them. From germline, CDR1 is MNHEY and CDR2 SMNVEV (reference sequence). CDR3 length equals 17 residues.

The V and J genes are TRBV10-3 and TRBJ1-5; no definite D call. The length of the CDR3 is 12 residues. Trimming took off 10 bases at V and 4 bases at J, with 11 bases between the two ends. The germline CDR1 and CDR2 sequences are ENHRY and SYGVKD. The CDR3 DNA reads TGTGCCACCAGGACGGGAAATCAGCCCCAGCATTTT. Its protein is CATRTGNQPQHF.

V gene TRBV2 combines with J gene TRBJ1-5; tentative D call: TRBD1 (6 bases). CDR3 size: 15 residues. Trimming stripped 0 bases from V and 5 bases from J, with 11 bases between. Germline loops: CDR1 SNHLY, CDR2 FYNNEI. The CDR3 spells CASSEALQGYQPQHF. In nucleotides, the CDR3 is TGTGCCAGCAGTGAAGCATTACAGGGTTATCAGCCCCAGCATTTT.

This clone showed up just once. J is TRBJ2-3 and V is TRBV12-3 or TRBV12-4; D is ambiguous. The V gene lost 6 bases and the J gene lost 2 bases, with 3 bases spanning the gap. The CDR3 has 11 residues. DNA of the CDR3: TGTGCCAGCAGGAACACAGATACGCAGTATTTT. Protein: CASRNTDTQYF.

The V call is TRBV28, the J call TRBJ1-6; D gene ambiguous. The CDR3 is 12 residues long. Deletions cut 1 base from V and 9 bases from J, with 4 bases between. Germline V CDR1 and CDR2: MDHEN, SYDVKM. CDR3 loop: CASSLLRSPLHF. Written as DNA, the CDR3 is TGTGCCAGCAGTTTATTGCGTTCACCCCTCCACTTT.

The rearrangement uses TRBV28 and TRBJ2-7, with 8 bases fitting TRBD1. Germline CDR1 and CDR2: MDHEN and SYDVKM. V lost 5 bases and J lost 3; bases outside the gene matches: 12. The CDR3 is 16 residues long. The CDR3, as DNA: TGTGCCAGCAGTAGCGCCGGGACAGGCGGATTCTACGAGCAGTACTTC. This gives the protein CASSSAGTGGFYEQYF.

The chain's CDR3 is CASSLKGPSTDTQYF. The CDR3 DNA reads TGTGCCAGCAGTTTGAAGGGACCTAGCACAGATACGCAGTATTTT. This chain links TRBV28 with TRBJ2-3; perhaps D is TRBD1 or TRBD2 (5 bases each). This CDR3 is 15 amino acids long. V was pared by 3 bases and J by 0 bases, with 10 bases between. CDR1 is MDHEN, CDR2 SYDVKM, per germline.

This sequence joins TRBV19 and TRBJ1-3; D is perhaps TRBD1 (5 bases). CDR1 and CDR2 from the germline V gene are LNHDA and SQIVND (reference sequence). V lost 2 bases and J lost 0, with 14 bases in between. The CDR3 has 17 amino acids. The CDR3 loop is CASSIWGAGISGNTIYF. Here the CDR3 DNA reads TGTGCCAGTAGTATATGGGGCGCCGGAATCTCTGGAAACACCATATATTTT.

Comment on this clone: Other nucleotide sequences in the sample specify the same CDR3. The rearrangement links TRBV27 to TRBJ2-7; TRBD2 might be the D (6 bases). The germline V gene has CDR1 MNHEY and CDR2 SMNVEV (reference sequence). There are 14 residues in the CDR3. The V and J ends lost 3 bases and 0 bases respectively, with 9 bases between them. Here the CDR3 DNA reads TGTGCCAGCAGTTTCCTCGGGAGCTCCTACGAGCAGTACTTC. It codes for CASSFLGSSYEQYF.